These 25 T cell receptor beta chains were sequenced from one sample in a study of T cells in Graves' hyperthyroidism and ophthalmopathy. Researchers amplified the TCR beta CDR3 regions from RNA transcripts. HTBI primers were employed in a first-round RT-PCR of the TCR CDR3. TCRdb reprocessed the multiplex PCR reads with MiXCR, giving one entry per CDR3 protein. The sample gives 400,000 to 550,000 distinct CDR3 sequences, 14% of which show up once; less than 20% is in the top ten. Input material: blood. All receptors derive from a woman between 18 and 29 years old with Graves' hyperthyroidism.

This chain links TRBV20-1 with TRBJ2-3; 12 nucleotides agree with TRBD2. The CDR3 has 15 residues. From germline, CDR1 is DFQATT and CDR2 SNEGSKA (reference sequence). V lost 3 bases to trimming and J lost 6 bases; unmatched junction nucleotides: 7. CDR3 amino acids: CSARKLAGGADTQYF. The CDR3 bases are TGCAGTGCTAGGAAACTAGCGGGAGGTGCCGATACGCAGTATTTT.

The sample holds many counts of this clonotype. The DNA of the CDR3 is TGTGCCAGCAGCCGTGATCGCGGACAGGGGATGTCTAGCACAGATACGCAGTATTTT. Encoded protein: CASSRDRGQGMSSTDTQYF. The V and J genes are TRBV14 and TRBJ2-3; 9 bases are a match to TRBD1. CDR1 SGHDN and CDR2 FVKESK come from the germline V gene. The V and J ends lost 4 bases and 0 bases, in that order; junction bases with no gene match: 14. The CDR3 length is 19 residues. Full variable domain (outside the CDR3, taken from reference TRBV14 and TRBJ2-3): EAGVTQFPSHSVIEKGQTVTLRCDPISGHDNLYWYRRVMGKEIKFLLHFVKESKQDESGMPNNRFLAERTGGTYSTLKVQPAELEDSGVYFCASSRDRGQGMSSTDTQYFGPGTRLTVL.

This clonotype was detected only a few times. This chain uses TRBV10-3 with TRBJ2-2, with 8 bases identical to TRBD2. Losses at the gene ends were 6 bases for V and 8 bases for J; bases not matched to a gene: 11. Germline V gene sequence: CDR1 ENHRY, CDR2 SYGVKD. The CDR3 runs 15 residues. The CDR3 DNA reads as TGTGCCATCAGCCGGACTAGCCCTAAGGAGGGGGAGCTGTTTTTT. Its protein is CAISRTSPKEGELFF.

The table lists this clonotype with many counts. This chain joins TRBV12-3 or TRBV12-4 and TRBJ1-6, with 9 nucleotides matching TRBD1. V gave up 6 bases and J gave up 7 bases; unmatched junction bases: 4. The CDR3 loop spans 14 amino acids. The CDR3 nucleotides read TGTGCCAGCAGCCCGGACAGGGGCAATTCACCCCTCCACTTT. Protein: CASSPDRGNSPLHF.

This clonotype has at least ten counts. The chain is built from TRBV18 and TRBJ2-1, with 7 bases aligning to TRBD1. The CDR3 consists of 16 residues. V lost 0 bases and J lost 0; bases outside the gene matches: 2. CDR1 KGHSH and CDR2 LQKENI come from the germline V gene. The CDR3 loop is CASSPPGQSSYNEQFF. Here the CDR3 DNA reads TGTGCCAGCTCACCACCGGGACAGAGCTCCTACAATGAGCAGTTCTTC.

The CDR3 protein is CASSMGQGAREKLFF. The DNA for the CDR3 is TGTGCCAGTAGTATGGGCCAGGGGGCGCGGGAAAAACTGTTTTTT. The V and J genes are TRBV19 and TRBJ1-4, with 8 bases that match TRBD1. J lost 8 bases, V lost 3 bases, and 8 bases had no gene match. Germline-derived CDR1 and CDR2 are LNHDA and SQIVND (reference sequence). CDR3 size: 15 residues. Drawing the rest from reference TRBV19 and TRBJ1-4, the complete variable domain is DGGITQSPKYLFRKEGQNVTLSCEQNLNHDAMYWYRQDPGQGLRLIYYSQIVNDFQKGDIAEGYSVSREKKESFPLTVTSAQKNPTAFYLCASSMGQGAREKLFFGSGTQLSVL.

This clonotype was recorded at least ten times. A much larger clone differs from this one at a single base, so this may be a read error. V usage is TRBV6-1 and J usage is TRBJ2-5; D unresolved. The V end lost 1 base, the J end lost 4 bases, and 1 base lay between the germline ends. The length of the CDR3 is 11 residues. Germline CDR1 reads MNHNS; CDR2 reads SASEGT. In DNA, the CDR3 is TGTGCCAGCAGTGAAGTAGAGACCCAGTACTTC. Its translation: CASSEVETQYF.

This clonotype was recorded at least ten times. V gene TRBV6-1 combines with J gene TRBJ2-2; D remains unclear. The CDR3 is 14 amino acids. Germline CDR1 is MNHNS and CDR2 is SASEGT. V was cut by 8 bases and J by 5 bases, with 15 bases left in between. CDR3 nucleotide sequence: TGTGCCAGCCCCGGGCTAGAGCTTACCGGGGAGCTGTTTTTT. Its protein product is CASPGLELTGELFF.

This clonotype was found a few times. The genes are TRBV11-2 and TRBJ2-3, with TRBD2 matching 7 bases. Germline V CDR1 and CDR2: SGHAT, FQNNGV. V shed 2 bases and J 2 bases; nucleotides not matched to a gene: 4. The CDR3 runs 15 residues. CDR3 nucleotide sequence: TGTGCCAGCAGCTTAAGCGGGACGTACACAGATACGCAGTATTTT. It encodes CASSLSGTYTDTQYF.

The gene calls are TRBV5-1 and TRBJ1-1; D is undetermined. Trimming took 0 bases from V and 4 from J, leaving 10 bases between them. From germline, CDR1 is SGHRS and CDR2 YFSETQ. This CDR3 region has 14 residues. The CDR3 nucleotides read TGCGCCAGCAGCTTGGTGTCCCCGAGCACTGAAGCTTTCTTT. The encoded protein is CASSLVSPSTEAFF.

This rearrangement joins TRBV5-1 to TRBJ2-7; D remains unclear. Per germline, CDR1 SGHRS and CDR2 YFSETQ. V shed 1 base and J shed 1 base, with 6 bases lying between them. The CDR3 has 13 amino acids. In nucleotides, the CDR3 is TGCGCCAGCAGCTTGTGGCCTTCCTACGAGCAGTACTTC. Its translation is CASSLWPSYEQYF.

This clonotype was seen repeatedly, ten times or more. The chain employs TRBV3-1 and TRBJ2-2; D gene ambiguous. Trimming removed 1 base from V and 4 bases from J, with 7 bases in between. Germline assignment: CDR1 LGHDT and CDR2 YNNKEL (reference sequence). The length of the CDR3 is 14 residues. CDR3 protein: CASSQGSPTGELFF. The DNA of the CDR3 is TGTGCCAGCAGCCAAGGTTCGCCCACCGGGGAGCTGTTTTTT.

This clonotype occurred many times. The V and J genes are TRBV10-3 and TRBJ1-5, with TRBD1 as a possible D gene (5 bases). The CDR3 spans 16 residues. The germline V and J ends were trimmed by 3 bases and 5 bases, with 17 bases remaining between them. Germline V CDR1 and CDR2: ENHRY, SYGVKD. In DNA, the CDR3 is TGTGCCATCAGTGACCCACTCGACAGCCTAGATCAGCCCCAGCATTTT. Protein: CAISDPLDSLDQPQHF.

The genes are TRBV20-1 and TRBJ2-6, with D possibly being TRBD2 (5 bases). The CDR3 spans 17 residues. V lost 5 bases, J lost 0 bases, and 17 bases lay in between. Germline V gives CDR1 DFQATT, CDR2 SNEGSKA (reference sequence). The CDR3 is CSASWTGAPSGANVLTF. DNA for the CDR3: TGCAGTGCTTCATGGACTGGTGCTCCCTCTGGGGCCAACGTCCTGACTTTC.

This clonotype was seen ten or more times. The CDR3 bases are TGCAGTGCTAGAAAGGGCTTAAACACCGGGGAGCTGTTTTTT. It specifies CSARKGLNTGELFF. V is TRBV20-1 and J is TRBJ2-2; D gene ambiguous. Germline lookup yields CDR1 DFQATT and CDR2 SNEGSKA (reference sequence). The germline V and J ends were trimmed by 2 bases and 2 bases, with 9 bases remaining between them. The CDR3 has 14 amino acids.

Ten or more counts support this clonotype. V usage is TRBV30 and J usage is TRBJ2-7, with D unresolved. Per the germline V gene, CDR1 is GTSNPN and CDR2 is SVGIG (reference sequence). V lost 7 bases to trimming and J lost 3 bases, with 10 bases between them. The CDR3 is 11 amino acids. CDR3 nucleotide sequence: TGTGCCTCTCGGACGGGCTACGAGCAGTACGTC. Amino acids: CASRTGYEQYV.

This clonotype appeared many times. This chain joins TRBV6-2 or TRBV6-3 and TRBJ1-2; D gene ambiguous. Trimming removed 6 bases at V and 4 bases at J, with 12 bases between. Germline V lookup: CDR1 MNHEY, CDR2 SVGEGT. The CDR3 totals 13 residues. The CDR3 DNA sequence: TGTGCCAGCAGATCCGTTGAGCTCTATGGCTACACCTTC. Its protein is CASRSVELYGYTF.

The genes are TRBV7-7 and TRBJ2-1; D is possibly TRBD1 or TRBD2 (5 bases each). The germline V gene has CDR1 SSHAT and CDR2 FNYEAQ (reference sequence). This CDR3 contains 16 residues. CDR3 protein: CSSSLDPGPPDNEQFF. The DNA for the CDR3 is TGTAGTAGCAGCCTCGATCCGGGACCCCCAGACAATGAGCAGTTCTTC.

This clonotype came up many times. This chain uses TRBV7-2 with TRBJ1-1, with D possibly matching TRBD1 (5 bases). Germline V gives CDR1 SGHTA, CDR2 FQGNSA. The CDR3 totals 15 residues. V lost 1 base and J 5 bases, leaving 14 bases between the germline ends. The CDR3 here is CASSLEIGTLTEAFF. The CDR3 DNA sequence: TGTGCCAGCAGCTTAGAGATCGGGACGCTTACTGAAGCTTTCTTT.

Note on this clonotype: This could be a read error, since a much larger clone is one nucleotide away. The chain employs TRBV12-3 or TRBV12-4 and TRBJ2-1; possibly TRBD2 for D (6 bases). The end of the DNA is better explained by TRBJ2-7, so the J call may be wrong. The CDR3 has 14 amino acids. In nucleotides, the CDR3 is TGTGCCACCATCGTAGCTAGCGTTTCCCATGAGCAGTACTTC. It translates to CATIVASVSHEQYF.

Many counts were recorded for this clonotype. The rearrangement links TRBV20-1 to TRBJ1-3; unclear D gene. With 4 bases removed from V and 9 bases from J, the gap between germline ends came to 13 bases. The CDR3 sequence is 12 residues long. Germline CDR1 DFQATT, CDR2 SNEGSKA (reference sequence). CDR3 loop: CSAKRGKGTIYF. DNA of the CDR3: TGCAGTGCTAAACGGGGTAAAGGCACCATATATTTT.

This clonotype was observed a few times. The V call is TRBV30, the J call TRBJ1-1; weak D call: TRBD1 (5 bases). V lost 0 bases, J lost 8 bases, and 13 bases lay in between. CDR1 and CDR2 from the germline V gene are GTSNPN and SVGIG (reference sequence). The CDR3 extends over 13 amino acids. CDR3 region: CAWSVSGAGEAFF. Here the CDR3 DNA reads TGTGCCTGGAGTGTAAGCGGGGCAGGGGAAGCTTTCTTT.

This clonotype was counted many times. The chain carries TRBV5-1 and TRBJ2-7; possible D gene TRBD1, 6 bases. Germline V gene lookup returns CDR1 SGHRS and CDR2 YFSETQ. The CDR3 has 15 residues. V lost 3 bases and J 4 bases, leaving 17 bases between the germline ends. In DNA form, the CDR3 reads TGCGCCAGCAGCTGGACAGCCTCGATCATTTACGAGCAGTACTTC. Translating gives CASSWTASIIYEQYF.

This clonotype has just a few counts. The chain links TRBV19 to TRBJ2-1; D unresolved. The CDR3 has 15 residues. Trimming removed 4 bases at V and 0 bases at J, with 10 bases between. CDR1 is LNHDA, CDR2 SQIVND, per germline (reference sequence). CDR3 sequence reads: CASSNGRSSYNEQFF. Written as DNA, the CDR3 is TGTGCCAGTAGTAATGGCCGGAGCTCCTACAATGAGCAGTTCTTC.

Many counts were recorded for this clonotype. The rearrangement joins TRBV14 to TRBJ2-3; no clear D gene. V gave up 3 bases and J gave up 3 bases, with 10 bases separating them. Germline V lookup: CDR1 SGHDN, CDR2 FVKESK. CDR3 length equals 14 residues. DNA of the CDR3: TGTGCCAGCAGCCAGACTCTCCCGACAGATACGCAGTATTTT. Translation: CASSQTLPTDTQYF.